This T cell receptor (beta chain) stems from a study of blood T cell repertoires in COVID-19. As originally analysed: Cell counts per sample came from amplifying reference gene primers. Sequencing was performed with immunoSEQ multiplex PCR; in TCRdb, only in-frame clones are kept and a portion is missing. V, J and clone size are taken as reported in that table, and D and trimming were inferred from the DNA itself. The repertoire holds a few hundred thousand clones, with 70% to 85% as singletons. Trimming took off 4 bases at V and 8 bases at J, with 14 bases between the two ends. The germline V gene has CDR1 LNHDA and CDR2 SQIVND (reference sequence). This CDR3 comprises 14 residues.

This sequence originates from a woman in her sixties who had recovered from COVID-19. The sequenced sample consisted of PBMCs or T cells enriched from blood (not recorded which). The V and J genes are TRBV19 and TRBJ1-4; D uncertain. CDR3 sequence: CASSRGTAEEKLFF. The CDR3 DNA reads TGTGCCAGTAGTAGAGGAACAGCGGAGGAAAAACTGTTTTTT.